The T cell receptor (beta chain) described here comes from a study of T cell clonotyping in hematopoietic cell transplantation. Points from the study as a whole: After transplant, recipient diversity fell while pathologically expanded clonotypes grew through day 180. Graft donor and pretransplant recipient Inverse Simpson Index values predicted broader posttransplant TCR diversity.

Clones were read by immunoSEQ multiplex PCR, and TCRdb kept only the in-frame ones, dropping some. The sample has about 8,100 clones, approximately 91% seen once. Comment on this clone: Its specificity is unknown.

The V and J ends lost 1 base and 2 bases respectively, with 10 bases between them. Germline V gene sequence: CDR1 SGHVS, CDR2 FQNEAQ. The length of the CDR3 is 15 residues. This clonotype was sampled from a male patient aged 55 to 69 who had an allogeneic stem cell transplant from a related donor, so the T cells may come from the graft donor. Some clones in this sample may be carry-over from other donors' samples. The specimen comprised peripheral blood mononuclear cells, sampled at the time of graft-versus-host disease after allogeneic stem cell transplant. The chain couples TRBV7-8 to TRBJ2-3; D is possibly TRBD1 or TRBD2 (6 bases each). The CDR3 sequence: CASSLVGGPTDTQYF. The CDR3 DNA reads as TGTGCCAGCAGCTTAGTTGGGGGGCCCACAGATACGCAGTATTTT.